This T cell receptor (beta chain) stems from a study of T cell responses to AZD1222 COVID-19 vaccine. Regarding the study as a whole: It should be noted that donors were predominantly white British and more often female, and clonal diversity was possibly underestimated. Baseline serostatus was positive in only six or seven AZD1222 recipients.

V was pared by 1 base and J by 4 bases, with 19 bases between. Germline V gene sequence: CDR1 KGHSH, CDR2 LQKENI. This CDR3 spans 18 amino acids. The table came from immunoSEQ multiplex PCR; TCRdb's copy has only in-frame clones and leaves some out. Of about 160,000 clones detected, roughly 90% appear once; the ten largest clones hold roughly 3.4%. As to this clone: Its matching antigen is unknown.

Here the sequenced sample was peripheral blood, taken 28 days after the second AZD1222 dose. The chain combines TRBV18 with TRBJ2-2; D might be TRBD2 (5 bases). The origin of this receptor is an adult who received the AZD1222 COVID-19 vaccine. The CDR3 spells CASSPLEAGPAGTGELFF. CDR3 in DNA: TGTGCCAGCTCACCACTCGAGGCGGGCCCTGCGGGCACCGGGGAGCTGTTTTTT. Supplemented by reference TRBV18 and TRBJ2-2, the full variable domain reads NAGVMQNPRHLVRRRGQEARLRCSPMKGHSHVYWYRQLPEEGLKFMVYLQKENIIDESGMPKERFSAEFPKEGPSILRIQQVVRGDSAAYFCASSPLEAGPAGTGELFFGEGSRLTVL.